Each of the 10 T cell receptor beta chains below was sequenced from the same sample in a study of T cells after yellow fever vaccination. A single record per CDR3 protein comes from TCRdb applying MiXCR to the 5' RACE reads. Of tens of thousands of distinct CDR3 sequences in the sample, approximately 7.3% were seen once. The input for sequencing was CD8+ T cells sorted from PBMCs, taken approximately 11 days after the first yellow fever vaccination. These receptor sequences come from a man aged 18 to 30 who received the YFV17D yellow fever vaccine.

In its sample, this clonotype was seen many times. V gene TRBV5-1 combines with J gene TRBJ2-1; D gene ambiguous. The CDR3 is 13 amino acids. The germline gives CDR1 SGHRS, CDR2 YFSETQ. V was shortened by 4 bases and J by 9 bases, with 14 bases between the two germline ends. CDR3 in DNA: TGCGCCAGCAGCCTGACCTTGAGGCGTGAGCAGTTCTTC. Its translation is CASSLTLRREQFF.

This clonotype has ten or more counts. This sequence joins TRBV29-1 and TRBJ2-3; 7 nucleotides align to TRBD2. Germline lookup yields CDR1 SQVTM and CDR2 ANQGSEA. The J segment lost 0 bases and the V segment lost 1 base, leaving 7 bases of the junction unmatched. CDR3 length equals 16 residues. The CDR3 reads CSVEVGLAASTDTQYF. The DNA for the CDR3 is TGCAGCGTTGAAGTCGGGCTAGCGGCTAGCACAGATACGCAGTATTTT.

This clonotype occurred many times. The chain couples TRBV15 to TRBJ2-5; D unresolved. This CDR3 has 15 amino acids. Germline V gene sequence: CDR1 LNHNV, CDR2 YYDKDF (reference sequence). V lost 0 bases to trimming and J lost 1 base, with 9 bases between them. Here the CDR3 reads CATSRDRRPQETQYF. CDR3 nucleotides: TGTGCCACCAGCAGAGATCGGCGGCCCCAAGAGACCCAGTACTTC.

Ten or more counts support this clonotype. The rearrangement links TRBV15 to TRBJ2-6; tentatively, D is TRBD2 (5 bases). From germline, CDR1 is LNHNV and CDR2 YYDKDF (reference sequence). V was clipped by 0 bases and J by 0 bases, with 9 bases between them. This CDR3 has 17 amino acids. The CDR3 sequence: CATSRDRGFSGANVLTF. In DNA form, the CDR3 reads TGTGCCACCAGCAGAGATCGGGGATTCTCTGGGGCCAACGTCCTGACTTTC.

In its sample, this clonotype was seen many times. The genes are TRBV15 and TRBJ2-5, with TRBD2 identical over 10 bases. CDR1 is LNHNV and CDR2 is YYDKDF in the germline V gene (reference sequence). The V and J ends lost 4 bases and 3 bases, in that order; junction bases with no gene match: 2. The CDR3 spans 14 residues. The CDR3 here is CATSTTSGEETQYF. The CDR3 DNA sequence: TGTGCCACCAGCACCACTAGCGGGGAAGAGACCCAGTACTTC.

The CDR3 coding sequence is TGTGCCAGCAGCGCTCGGACAGGGCAATTCGTTGCCTACGAGCAGTACGTC. It codes for CASSARTGQFVAYEQYV. The chain has TRBV2 and TRBJ2-7; 8 bases map to TRBD1. With 6 bases clipped from V and 2 bases from J, the junction kept 15 bases outside the gene matches. Germline V CDR1 and CDR2: SNHLY, FYNNEI. The CDR3 extends over 17 amino acids.

The chain recombines TRBV27 with TRBJ1-4; no clear D. V was pared by 1 base and J by 0 bases, with 9 bases between. The CDR3 has 16 residues. From germline, CDR1 is MNHEY and CDR2 SMNVEV (reference sequence). For the CDR3, the DNA is TGTGCCAGCAGTTTATTGCCACTTTCAACTAATGAAAAACTGTTTTTT. Amino acid sequence: CASSLLPLSTNEKLFF.

The rearrangement uses TRBV6-5 and TRBJ1-2; 8 bases fit TRBD1. Germline CDR1 reads MNHEY; CDR2 reads SVGAGI. V was clipped by 2 bases and J by 3 bases; unmatched bases: 11. The CDR3 has 17 amino acids. The CDR3 region is CASSYAALAGGDYGYTF. The CDR3 region has the DNA TGTGCCAGCAGTTACGCTGCTCTGGCAGGGGGCGACTATGGCTACACCTTC.

This clonotype was detected many times. This chain connects TRBV11-2 to TRBJ2-7; 7 bases are shared with TRBD1. Trimming at V came to 4 bases and at J to 4 bases, leaving 7 bases not matched to a gene. CDR1 is SGHAT, CDR2 FQNNGV, per germline. The CDR3 length is 14 residues. In nucleotides, the CDR3 is TGTGCCAGCAGCTACAGACCGGGACAGTACGAGCAGTACGTC. It is translated as CASSYRPGQYEQYV.

This clonotype was counted ten times or more. The chain joins TRBV2 to TRBJ2-5; D is perhaps TRBD1 or TRBD2 (5 bases each). Per the germline V gene, CDR1 is SNHLY and CDR2 is FYNNEI. The CDR3 consists of 15 residues. Trimming cost V 6 bases and J 4 bases, with 18 bases left between them. This CDR3 is CASRARDRFGETQYF. CDR3 in DNA: TGTGCCAGCAGGGCACGGGACCGCTTTGGAGAGACCCAGTACTTC.